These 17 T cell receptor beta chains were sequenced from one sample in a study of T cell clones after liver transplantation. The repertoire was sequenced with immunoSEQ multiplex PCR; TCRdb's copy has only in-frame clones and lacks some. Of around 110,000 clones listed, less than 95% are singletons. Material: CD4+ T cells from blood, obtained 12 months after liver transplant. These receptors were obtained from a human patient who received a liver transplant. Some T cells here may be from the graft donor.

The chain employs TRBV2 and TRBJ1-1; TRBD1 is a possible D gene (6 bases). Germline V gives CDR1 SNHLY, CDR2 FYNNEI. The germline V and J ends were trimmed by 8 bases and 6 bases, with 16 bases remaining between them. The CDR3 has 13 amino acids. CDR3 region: CASGGLGDAEAFF. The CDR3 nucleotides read TGTGCCAGCGGGGGCCTCGGGGACGCTGAAGCTTTCTTT.

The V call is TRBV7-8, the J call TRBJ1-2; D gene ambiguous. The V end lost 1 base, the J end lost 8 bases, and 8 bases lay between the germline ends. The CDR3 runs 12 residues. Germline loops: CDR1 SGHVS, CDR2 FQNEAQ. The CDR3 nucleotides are TGTGCCAGCAGCTTAGTCACAGAAGGCTACACCTTC. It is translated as CASSLVTEGYTF.

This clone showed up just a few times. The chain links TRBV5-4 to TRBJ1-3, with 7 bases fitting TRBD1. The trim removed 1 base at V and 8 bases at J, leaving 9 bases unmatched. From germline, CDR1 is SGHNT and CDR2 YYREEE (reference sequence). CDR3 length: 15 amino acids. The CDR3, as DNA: TGTGCCAGCAGCTTGTTCGCGACAGGGATAGACACCATATATTTT. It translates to CASSLFATGIDTIYF.

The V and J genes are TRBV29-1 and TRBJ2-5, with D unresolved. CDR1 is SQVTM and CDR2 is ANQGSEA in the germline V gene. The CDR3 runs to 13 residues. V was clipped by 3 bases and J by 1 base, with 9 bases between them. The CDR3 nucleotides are TGCAGCGTTGACGGCTGGCTCCAAGAGACCCAGTACTTC. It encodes CSVDGWLQETQYF.

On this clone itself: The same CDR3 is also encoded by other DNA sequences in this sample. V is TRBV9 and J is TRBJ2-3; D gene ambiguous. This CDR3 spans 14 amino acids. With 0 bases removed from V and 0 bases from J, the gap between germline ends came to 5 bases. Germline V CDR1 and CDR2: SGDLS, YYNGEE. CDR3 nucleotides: TGTGCCAGCAGCGTAGCCACGAGCACAGATACGCAGTATTTT. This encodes CASSVATSTDTQYF.

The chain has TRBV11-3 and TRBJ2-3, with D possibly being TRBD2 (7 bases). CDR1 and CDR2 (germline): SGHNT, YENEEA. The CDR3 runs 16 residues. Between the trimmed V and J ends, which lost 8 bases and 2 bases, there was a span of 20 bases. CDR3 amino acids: CASGGGGPLFTDTQYF. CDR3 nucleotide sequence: TGTGCCAGCGGGGGCGGGGGACCCTTATTCACAGATACGCAGTATTTT.

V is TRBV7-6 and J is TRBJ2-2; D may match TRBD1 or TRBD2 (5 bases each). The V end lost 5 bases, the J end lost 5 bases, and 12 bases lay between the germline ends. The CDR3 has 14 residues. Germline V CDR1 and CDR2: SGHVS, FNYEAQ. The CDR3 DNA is TGTGCCAGCAGCCAGGGACCTCGGACCGGGGAGCTGTTTTTT. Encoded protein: CASSQGPRTGELFF.

The CDR3 region has the DNA TGTGCCAGCAGCTCGGCCAGGGGGCTCTCTTACCAGCAGTACTTC. Amino acids: CASSSARGLSYQQYF. This chain connects TRBV7-8 to TRBJ2-7, with TRBD1 identical over 8 bases. Germline CDR1 SGHVS, CDR2 FQNEAQ. This CDR3 is 15 amino acids long. The V segment lost 4 bases and the J segment 8 bases; nucleotides outside the gene matches: 13.

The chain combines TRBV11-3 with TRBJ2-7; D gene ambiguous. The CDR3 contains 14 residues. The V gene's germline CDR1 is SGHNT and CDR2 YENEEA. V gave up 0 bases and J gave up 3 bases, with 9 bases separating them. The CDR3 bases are TGTGCCAGCAGCTTAGATAGGCACAACTACGAGCAGTACTTC. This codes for CASSLDRHNYEQYF. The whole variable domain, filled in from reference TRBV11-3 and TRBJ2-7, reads EAGVVQSPRYKIIEKKQPVAFWCNPISGHNTLYWYLQNLGQGPELLIRYENEEAVDDSQLPKDRFSAERLKGVDSTLKIQPAELGDSAVYLCASSLDRHNYEQYFGPGTRLTVT.

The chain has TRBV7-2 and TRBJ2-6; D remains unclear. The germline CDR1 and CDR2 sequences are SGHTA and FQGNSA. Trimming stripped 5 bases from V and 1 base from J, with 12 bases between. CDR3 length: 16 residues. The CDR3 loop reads CASSLSSASGANVLTF. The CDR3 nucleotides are TGTGCCAGCAGCCTTAGCTCGGCTTCTGGGGCCAACGTCCTGACTTTC.

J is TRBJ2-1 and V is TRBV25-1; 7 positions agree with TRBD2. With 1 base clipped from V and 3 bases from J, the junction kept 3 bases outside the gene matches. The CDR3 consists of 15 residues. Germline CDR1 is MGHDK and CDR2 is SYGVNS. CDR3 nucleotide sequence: TGTGCCAGCAGTGAATTCCGGGGGGACTACAATGAGCAGTTCTTC. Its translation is CASSEFRGDYNEQFF.

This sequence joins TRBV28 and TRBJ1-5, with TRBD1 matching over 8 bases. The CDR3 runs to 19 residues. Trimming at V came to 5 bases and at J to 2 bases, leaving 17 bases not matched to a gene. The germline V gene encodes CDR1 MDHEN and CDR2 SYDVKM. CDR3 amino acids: CASSPFRTGWGSGNQPQHF. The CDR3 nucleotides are TGTGCCAGCAGTCCCTTCCGGACAGGGTGGGGAAGCGGCAATCAGCCCCAGCATTTT.

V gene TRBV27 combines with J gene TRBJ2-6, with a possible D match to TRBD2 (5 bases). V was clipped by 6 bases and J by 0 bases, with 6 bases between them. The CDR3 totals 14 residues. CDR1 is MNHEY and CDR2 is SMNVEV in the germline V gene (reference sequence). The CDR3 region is CASSGVSGANVLTF. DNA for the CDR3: TGTGCCAGCAGCGGGGTCTCTGGGGCCAACGTCCTGACTTTC.

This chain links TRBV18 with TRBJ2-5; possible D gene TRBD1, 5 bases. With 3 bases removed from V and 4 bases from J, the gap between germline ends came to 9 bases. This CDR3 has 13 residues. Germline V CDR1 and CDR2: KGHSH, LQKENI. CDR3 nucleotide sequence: TGTGCCAGCTCACCGGTCCAGGGAGAGACCCAGTACTTC. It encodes CASSPVQGETQYF.

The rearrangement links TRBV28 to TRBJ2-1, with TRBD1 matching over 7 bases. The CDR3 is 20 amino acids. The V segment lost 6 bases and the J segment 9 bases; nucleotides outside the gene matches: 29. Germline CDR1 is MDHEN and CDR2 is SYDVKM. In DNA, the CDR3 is TGTGCCAGCAGCATAACCGCGGTAGGGACAGCCGGCACCGTAATGGGTGAGCAGTTCTTC. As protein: CASSITAVGTAGTVMGEQFF.

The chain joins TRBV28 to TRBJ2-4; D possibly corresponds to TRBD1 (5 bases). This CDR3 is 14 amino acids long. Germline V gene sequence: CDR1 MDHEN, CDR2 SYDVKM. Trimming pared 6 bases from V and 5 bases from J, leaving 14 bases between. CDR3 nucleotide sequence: TGTGCCAGCAGCACTTCTAGGGGCCAAAACATTCAGTACTTC. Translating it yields CASSTSRGQNIQYF.

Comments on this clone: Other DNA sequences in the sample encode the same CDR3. The CDR3 is CASSVGGSYNEQFF. The CDR3 DNA is TGTGCCAGCAGCGTAGGCGGGAGCTACAATGAGCAGTTCTTC. V usage is TRBV9 and J usage is TRBJ2-1, with 7 bases fitting TRBD2. V shed 0 bases and J 3 bases; nucleotides not matched to a gene: 0. The CDR3 is 14 amino acids. Germline V gene data show CDR1 as SGDLS and CDR2 as YYNGEE.